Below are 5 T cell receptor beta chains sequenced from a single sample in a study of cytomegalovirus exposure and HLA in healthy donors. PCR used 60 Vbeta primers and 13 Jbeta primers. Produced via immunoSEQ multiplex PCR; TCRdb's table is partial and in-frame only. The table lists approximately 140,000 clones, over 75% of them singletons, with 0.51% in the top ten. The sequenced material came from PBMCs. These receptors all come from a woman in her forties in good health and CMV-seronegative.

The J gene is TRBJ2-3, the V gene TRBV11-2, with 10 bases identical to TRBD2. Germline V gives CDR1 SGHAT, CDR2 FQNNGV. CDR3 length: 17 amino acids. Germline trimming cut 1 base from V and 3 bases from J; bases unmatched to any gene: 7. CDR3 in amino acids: CASSLGASGSGTDTQYF. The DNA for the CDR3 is TGTGCCAGCAGCTTAGGGGCTAGCGGGAGTGGGACAGATACGCAGTATTTT.

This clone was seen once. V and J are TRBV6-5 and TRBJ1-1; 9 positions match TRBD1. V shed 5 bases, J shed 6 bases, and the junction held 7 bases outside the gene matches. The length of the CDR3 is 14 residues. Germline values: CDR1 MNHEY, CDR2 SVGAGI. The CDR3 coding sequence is TGTGCCAGCAGTGCATACAGGGGGCAGGCTGAAGCTTTCTTT. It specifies CASSAYRGQAEAFF.

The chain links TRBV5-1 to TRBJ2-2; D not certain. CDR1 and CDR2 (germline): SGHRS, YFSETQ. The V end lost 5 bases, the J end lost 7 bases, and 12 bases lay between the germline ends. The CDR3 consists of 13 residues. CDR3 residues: CASRLDTFGELFF. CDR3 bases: TGCGCCAGCAGATTAGACACATTCGGGGAGCTGTTTTTT.

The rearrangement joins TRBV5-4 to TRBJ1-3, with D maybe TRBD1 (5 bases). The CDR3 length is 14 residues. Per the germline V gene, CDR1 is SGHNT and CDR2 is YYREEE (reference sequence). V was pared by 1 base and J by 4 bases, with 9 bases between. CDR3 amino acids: CASSLLGVGNTIYF. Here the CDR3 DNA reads TGTGCCAGCAGCTTGTTAGGGGTCGGAAACACCATATATTTT.

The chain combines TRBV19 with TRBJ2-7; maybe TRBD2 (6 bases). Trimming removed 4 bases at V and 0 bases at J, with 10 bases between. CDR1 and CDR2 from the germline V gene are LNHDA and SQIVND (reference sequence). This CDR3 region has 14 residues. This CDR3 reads CASSNRDFSYEQYF. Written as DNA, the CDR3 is TGTGCCAGTAGTAACCGGGACTTCTCCTACGAGCAGTACTTC.